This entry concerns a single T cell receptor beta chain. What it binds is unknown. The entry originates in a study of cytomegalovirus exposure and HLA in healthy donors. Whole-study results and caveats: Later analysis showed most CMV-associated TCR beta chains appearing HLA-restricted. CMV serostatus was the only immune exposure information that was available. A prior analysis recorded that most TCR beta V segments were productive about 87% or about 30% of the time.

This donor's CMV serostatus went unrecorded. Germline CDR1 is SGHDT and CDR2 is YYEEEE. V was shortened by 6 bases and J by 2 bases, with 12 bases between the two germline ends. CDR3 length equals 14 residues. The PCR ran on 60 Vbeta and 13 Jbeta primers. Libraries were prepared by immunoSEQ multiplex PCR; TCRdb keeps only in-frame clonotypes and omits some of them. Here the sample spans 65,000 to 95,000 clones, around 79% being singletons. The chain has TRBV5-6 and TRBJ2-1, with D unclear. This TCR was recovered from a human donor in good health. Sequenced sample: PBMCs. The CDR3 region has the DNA TGTGCCAGCACGCAAGAGGTACCCTACAATGAGCAGTTCTTC. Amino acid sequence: CASTQEVPYNEQFF.